The sequence of this TCR beta chain was determined in a study of T cell responses to AZD1222 COVID-19 vaccine. V shed 4 bases and J 5 bases; nucleotides not matched to a gene: 16. The germline V gene encodes CDR1 SGHDT and CDR2 YYEEEE. The CDR3 covers 17 residues. Using immunoSEQ multiplex PCR, the repertoire was profiled, and TCRdb retains in-frame clones only, with some absent. The repertoire holds about 180,000 clones, approximately 86% seen once, with 0.45% to 0.55% in the top ten. This rearrangement joins TRBV5-6 to TRBJ2-5; 8 bases map to TRBD2. The clonotype comes from an adult in good health. The sequences come from peripheral blood, collected on day 0 of AZD1222 vaccination. The CDR3 nucleotides are TGTGCCAGCAGCCCGGGCCTGAGCGGGGGCCGGATGGAGACCCAGTACTTC. Translation gives CASSPGLSGGRMETQYF. The whole variable domain, remainder taken from reference TRBV5-6 and TRBJ2-5, is DAGVTQSPTHLIKTRGQQVTLRCSPKSGHDTVSWYQQALGQGPQFIFQYYEEEERQRGNFPDRFSGHQFPNYSSELNVNALLLGDSALYLCASSPGLSGGRMETQYFGPGTRLLVL.